This T cell receptor (beta chain) was found in a study of T cells in localized non-small cell lung cancer. Study conclusions and caveats: Uninvolved neighboring lung showed the greatest T cell clonality, exceeding tumor. Adjacent lung was found to contain a median approximately 60 of the top 100 tumor clones.

The germline V and J ends were trimmed by 1 base and 7 bases, with 15 bases remaining between them. From germline, CDR1 is SGHRS and CDR2 YFSETQ. CDR3 length: 15 residues. A word on this clone: Antigen unknown.

Method: immunoSEQ multiplex PCR; TCRdb's copy keeps in-frame clones and lacks some. The data show under 35,000 clones, over 80% seen once. The source is a woman aged 40 to 75 with stage III lung adenocarcinoma. The starting material was peripheral blood mononuclear cells, obtained before any cancer treatment. J is TRBJ2-1 and V is TRBV5-1; the D gene is possibly TRBD2 (5 bases). This chain's CDR3 is CASSLQEVSGNEQFF. In DNA, the CDR3 is TGCGCCAGCAGCTTGCAGGAGGTCTCTGGAAATGAGCAGTTCTTC.